This T cell receptor (beta chain) was identified in a study of read filtering for tumor transcriptome and immune sequencing. This clonotype has a count of ten or more. Germline V lookup: CDR1 SGHVS, CDR2 FQNEAQ. This CDR3 is built from 16 residues. J gave up 1 base and V 2 bases, and 3 bases lay outside the gene matches. This library used about 400 ng RNA and molecular barcoded adaptors spanning alpha/delta and beta/gamma chains. TCRdb redid the calling of the reads with MiXCR, one entry per CDR3 protein. There are 50,000 or so distinct CDR3 sequences in the sample; over 9.5% occur only once, and about 14% lies in the top ten.

The clonotype was recovered from a donor aged 40 or over with multiple myeloma. The sample comprised a population of CD138-negative cells sorted from bone marrow. The rearrangement joins TRBV7-8 to TRBJ2-5; TRBD2 aligns across 11 bases. The CDR3 coding sequence is TGTGCCAGCAGCTTATTGACTAGCGGGATCCAAGAGACCCAGTACTTC. It encodes CASSLLTSGIQETQYF.